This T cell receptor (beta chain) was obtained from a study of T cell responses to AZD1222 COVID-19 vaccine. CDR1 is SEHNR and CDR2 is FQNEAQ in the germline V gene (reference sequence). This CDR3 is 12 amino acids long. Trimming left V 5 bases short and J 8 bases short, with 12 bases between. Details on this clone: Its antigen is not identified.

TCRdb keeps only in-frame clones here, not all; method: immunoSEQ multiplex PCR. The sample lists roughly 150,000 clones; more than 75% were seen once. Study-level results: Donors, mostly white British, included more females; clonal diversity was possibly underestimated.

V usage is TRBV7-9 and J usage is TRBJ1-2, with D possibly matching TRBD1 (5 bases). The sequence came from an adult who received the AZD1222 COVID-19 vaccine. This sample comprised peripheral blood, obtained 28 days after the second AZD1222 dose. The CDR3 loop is CASSPGMEGYTF. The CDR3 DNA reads TGTGCCAGCAGCCCAGGGATGGAGGGCTACACCTTC.